These 14 T cell receptor beta chains came from one sample sequenced in a study of blood T cells in healthy people across ages. The use of a sample-barcoded 5' primer and a J-beta primer mix characterized a second PCR of about 7 to 12 cycles. Each CDR3 protein is one row after TCRdb ran MiXCR on the 5' RACE reads. The profile shows over a million distinct CDR3 sequences, 40% to 50% of them singletons. The sample was blood. These receptors originate from a woman aged 55 to 70 in good health.

The table lists this clonotype with many counts. The chain uses TRBV3-1 and TRBJ2-7, with no clear D. CDR3 size: 11 residues. Germline lookup yields CDR1 LGHDT and CDR2 YNNKEL (reference sequence). Deletions cut 7 bases from V and 0 bases from J, with 4 bases between. CDR3: CASTNSYEQYF. The CDR3 coding sequence is TGTGCCAGCACCAACTCCTACGAGCAGTACTTC.

The chain employs TRBV27 and TRBJ1-5; D possibly corresponds to TRBD1 (6 bases). CDR1 is MNHEY and CDR2 is SMNVEV in the germline V gene (reference sequence). Trimming pared 7 bases from V and 6 bases from J, leaving 13 bases between. CDR3 size: 13 residues. In nucleotides, the CDR3 is TGTGCCAGCACCGCAGGGGTCGCTCAGCCCCAGCATTTT. As protein: CASTAGVAQPQHF.

The chain uses TRBV18 and TRBJ1-2; the D gene is possibly TRBD1 (5 bases). The V end lost 3 bases, the J end lost 2 bases, and 13 bases lay between the germline ends. Germline V CDR1 and CDR2: KGHSH, LQKENI. CDR3 length equals 15 residues. CDR3 sequence reads: CASSPQRSGNYGYTF. CDR3 sequence (DNA): TGTGCCAGCTCACCTCAAAGGTCAGGGAACTATGGCTACACCTTC.

The chain combines TRBV24-1 with TRBJ2-4, with 9 nucleotides matching TRBD1. The end of the DNA aligns better with TRBJ2-7, so the J call may be wrong. The CDR3 is made up of 14 amino acids. CDR1 and CDR2 from the germline V gene are KGHDR and SFDVKD. In DNA, the CDR3 is TGTGCCACCAGTCAAACGGACAGGGGTTACGAGCAGTACTTC. Protein: CATSQTDRGYEQYF.

This clonotype was recorded many times. The rearrangement joins TRBV13 to TRBJ1-2, with no clear D. Germline assignment: CDR1 PRHDT and CDR2 FYEKMQ (reference sequence). The CDR3 is made up of 12 amino acids. Trimming removed 4 bases from V and 1 base from J, with 4 bases in between. As DNA, the CDR3 is TGTGCCAGCAGCTCCCTTAACTATGGCTACACCTTC. This encodes CASSSLNYGYTF.

This rearrangement joins TRBV27 to TRBJ2-1; a possible D gene is TRBD2 (6 bases). Gene TRBJ2-7 matches the end of the DNA better, so the J call may be wrong. In germline, CDR1 is MNHEY, CDR2 SMNVEV (reference sequence). The CDR3 consists of 15 residues. The CDR3: CASSLSSGALNEQYF. The CDR3 nucleotides read TGTGCCAGCAGTTTATCATCGGGAGCCCTCAATGAGCAGTACTTC.

This chain connects TRBV7-2 to TRBJ2-7, with D perhaps TRBD1 or TRBD2 (7 bases each). The ends were cut back, 2 bases at V and 4 bases at J, with 12 bases in the middle. The CDR3 covers 14 residues. Germline assignment: CDR1 SGHTA and CDR2 FQGNSA. The DNA of the CDR3 is TGTGCCAGCAGCTTATACAGGGGAGGGTACGAGCAGTACTTC. It translates to CASSLYRGGYEQYF.

Details on this clonotype: At one boundary the junction diverges from the germline segment, which might be a read error. The rearrangement uses TRBV7-8 and TRBJ2-6, with D perhaps matching TRBD1 or TRBD2 (6 bases each). The germline V gene encodes CDR1 SGHVS and CDR2 FQNEAQ. The CDR3 spans 15 residues. DNA for the CDR3: TGTGCCAGCAGCGTTAGTAGGTGGGGGGCCAACGTCCCGACTTTC. Translating it yields CASSVSRWGANVPTF.

The genes are TRBV7-9 and TRBJ2-3, with a possible D match to TRBD1 (5 bases). This CDR3 is 12 amino acids long. Deletions cut 4 bases from V and 6 bases from J, with 8 bases between. The V gene's germline CDR1 is SEHNR and CDR2 FQNEAQ (reference sequence). DNA of the CDR3: TGTGCCAGCAGCTCCAGGGTGGATACGCAGTATTTT. Translation gives CASSSRVDTQYF.

In this sample, this clonotype turned up many times. V and J are TRBV4-1 and TRBJ2-3; D possibly uses TRBD1 or TRBD2 (6 bases each). Trimming cost V 0 bases and J 4 bases, with 17 bases left between them. The CDR3 is 17 residues long. Germline CDR1 MGHRA, CDR2 YSYEKL. CDR3 in amino acids: CASSQDRFGGPADTQYF. For the CDR3, the DNA is TGCGCCAGCAGCCAAGATAGGTTCGGGGGCCCCGCAGATACGCAGTATTTT.

This clonotype appeared once. The CDR3 DNA reads TGCAGCGTTGAAGATTACAGGGTCTACGGGTCCTACGAGCAGTACTTC. Its protein is CSVEDYRVYGSYEQYF. The chain carries TRBV29-1 and TRBJ2-7; TRBD1 is a possible D gene (6 bases). In germline, CDR1 is SQVTM, CDR2 ANQGSEA. The ends were cut back, 0 bases at V and 1 base at J, with 16 bases in the middle. The CDR3 length is 16 residues.

The genes are TRBV29-1 and TRBJ2-3, with D hard to call. CDR1 and CDR2 from the germline V gene are SQVTM and ANQGSEA. Trimming removed 3 bases from V and 1 base from J, with 11 bases in between. The CDR3 consists of 14 residues. The DNA of the CDR3 is TGCAGCGTTGAGACCCCCGCTGGCACAGATACGCAGTATTTT. This gives the protein CSVETPAGTDTQYF.

The V and J genes are TRBV29-1 and TRBJ2-1, with D perhaps matching TRBD2 (5 bases). The CDR3 contains 12 residues. Germline V lookup: CDR1 SQVTM, CDR2 ANQGSEA. V dropped 5 bases and J dropped 9 bases, with 14 bases sitting between them. The CDR3 loop is CSVLASGVEQFF. CDR3 coding DNA: TGCAGCGTTCTTGCCTCCGGGGTTGAGCAGTTCTTC.

This clonotype was observed many times. V and J are TRBV3-1 and TRBJ2-1; TRBD1 is a possible D gene (6 bases). The germline V gene has CDR1 LGHDT and CDR2 YNNKEL (reference sequence). V was cut by 4 bases and J by 5 bases, with 18 bases left in between. This CDR3 has 16 amino acids. The CDR3 DNA is TGTGCCAGCAGCCTACAGGGTACACGGGCCAACAATGAGCAGTTCTTC. It encodes CASSLQGTRANNEQFF.